This T cell receptor beta chain was found in a study of radiotherapy plus CTLA-4 blockade in lung cancer. Across the study: Objective responses were seen in around 19% of patients, disease control in 25% to 35%.

Clones were read by immunoSEQ multiplex PCR, and TCRdb kept only the in-frame ones, dropping some. The table has some 66,000 clones, around 81% seen once; the top ten hold roughly 3.9%. This clone was seen just once. It was focal radiation plus CTLA-4 blockade with ipilimumab that patients with chemo-refractory metastatic non-small-cell lung cancer received. V lost 2 bases to trimming and J lost 4 bases; unmatched junction nucleotides: 9. Per germline, CDR1 MNHEY and CDR2 SMNVEV (reference sequence). The CDR3 totals 16 residues. The sequence came from a human donor with non-small cell lung cancer who had a partial response to radiotherapy plus ipilimumab. The V call is TRBV27, the J call TRBJ1-1; TRBD1 matches at 8 bases. Sequences were derived from peripheral blood, sampled from a patient treated with radiotherapy plus ipilimumab. CDR3 nucleotide sequence: TGTGCCAGCAGTTTACGGCAGGGGGCTCCACGCACTGAAGCTTTCTTT. This gives the protein CASSLRQGAPRTEAFF.